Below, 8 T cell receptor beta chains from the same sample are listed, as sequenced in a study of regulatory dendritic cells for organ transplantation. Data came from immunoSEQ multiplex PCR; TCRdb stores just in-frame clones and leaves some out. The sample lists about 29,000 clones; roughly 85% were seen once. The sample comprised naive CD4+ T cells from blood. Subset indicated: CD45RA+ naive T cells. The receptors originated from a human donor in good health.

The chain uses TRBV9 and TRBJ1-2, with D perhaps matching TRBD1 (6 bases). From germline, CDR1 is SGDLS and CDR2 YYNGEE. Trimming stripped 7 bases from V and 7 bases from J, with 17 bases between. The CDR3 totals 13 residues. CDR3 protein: CASGGGGFGGYTF. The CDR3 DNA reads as TGTGCCAGCGGAGGGGGAGGGTTCGGTGGCTACACCTTC.

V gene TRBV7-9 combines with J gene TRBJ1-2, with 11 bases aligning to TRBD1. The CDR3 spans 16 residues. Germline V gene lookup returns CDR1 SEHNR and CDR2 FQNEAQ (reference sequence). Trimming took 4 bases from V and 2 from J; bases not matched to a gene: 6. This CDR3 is CASSSQGTGGNYGYTF. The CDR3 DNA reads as TGTGCCAGCAGCTCGCAGGGGACAGGGGGGAACTATGGCTACACCTTC.

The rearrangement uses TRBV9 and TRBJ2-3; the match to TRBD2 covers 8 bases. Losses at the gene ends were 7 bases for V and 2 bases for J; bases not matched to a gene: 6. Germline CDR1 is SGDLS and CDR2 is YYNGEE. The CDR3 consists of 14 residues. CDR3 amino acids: CASGTSGFTDTQYF. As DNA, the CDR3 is TGTGCCAGCGGCACTAGCGGATTCACAGATACGCAGTATTTT.

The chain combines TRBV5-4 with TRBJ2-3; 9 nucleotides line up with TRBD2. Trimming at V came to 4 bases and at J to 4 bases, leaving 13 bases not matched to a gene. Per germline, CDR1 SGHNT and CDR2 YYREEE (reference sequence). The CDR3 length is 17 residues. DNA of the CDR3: TGTGCCAGCAGCCCCGGCCGGGCTAGCGGGGCAGCAGATACGCAGTATTTT. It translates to CASSPGRASGAADTQYF.

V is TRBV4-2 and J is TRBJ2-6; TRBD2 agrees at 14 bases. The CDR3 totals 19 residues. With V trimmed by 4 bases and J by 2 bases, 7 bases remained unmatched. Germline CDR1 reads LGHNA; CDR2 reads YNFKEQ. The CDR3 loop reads CASSPTGTSGGTGANVLTF. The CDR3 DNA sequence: TGTGCCAGCAGCCCCACGGGGACTAGCGGGGGCACTGGGGCCAACGTCCTGACTTTC.

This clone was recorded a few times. In DNA form, the CDR3 reads TGTGCCAGCAGTGGGAACAGGGGGCCTGGTGAGCAGTTCTTC. It is translated as CASSGNRGPGEQFF. The chain combines TRBV2 with TRBJ2-1; the match to TRBD1 covers 9 bases. CDR3 length equals 14 residues. The junction had 7 bases not matched to a gene; V was cut back by 4 bases and J by 9 bases. CDR1 is SNHLY and CDR2 is FYNNEI in the germline V gene. The complete variable domain, with remaining parts taken from reference TRBV2 and TRBJ2-1, reads EPEVTQTPSHQVTQMGQEVILRCVPISNHLYFYWYRQILGQKVEFLVSFYNNEISEKSEIFDDQFSVERPDGSNFTLKIRSTKLEDSAMYFCASSGNRGPGEQFFGPGTRLTVL.

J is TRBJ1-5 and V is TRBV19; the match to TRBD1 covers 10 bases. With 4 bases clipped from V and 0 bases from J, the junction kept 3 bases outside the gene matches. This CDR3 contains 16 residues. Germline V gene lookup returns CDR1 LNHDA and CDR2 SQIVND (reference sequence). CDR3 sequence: CASSRGTGDSNQPQHF. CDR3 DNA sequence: TGTGCCAGTAGTAGGGGGACAGGGGATAGCAATCAGCCCCAGCATTTT.

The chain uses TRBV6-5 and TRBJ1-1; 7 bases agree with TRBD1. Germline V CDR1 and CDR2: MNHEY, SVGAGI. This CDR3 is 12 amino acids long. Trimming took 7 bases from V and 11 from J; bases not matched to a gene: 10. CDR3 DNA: TGTGCCAGCACCAATCCAGGGGGGAACGCTTTCTTT. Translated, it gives CASTNPGGNAFF.